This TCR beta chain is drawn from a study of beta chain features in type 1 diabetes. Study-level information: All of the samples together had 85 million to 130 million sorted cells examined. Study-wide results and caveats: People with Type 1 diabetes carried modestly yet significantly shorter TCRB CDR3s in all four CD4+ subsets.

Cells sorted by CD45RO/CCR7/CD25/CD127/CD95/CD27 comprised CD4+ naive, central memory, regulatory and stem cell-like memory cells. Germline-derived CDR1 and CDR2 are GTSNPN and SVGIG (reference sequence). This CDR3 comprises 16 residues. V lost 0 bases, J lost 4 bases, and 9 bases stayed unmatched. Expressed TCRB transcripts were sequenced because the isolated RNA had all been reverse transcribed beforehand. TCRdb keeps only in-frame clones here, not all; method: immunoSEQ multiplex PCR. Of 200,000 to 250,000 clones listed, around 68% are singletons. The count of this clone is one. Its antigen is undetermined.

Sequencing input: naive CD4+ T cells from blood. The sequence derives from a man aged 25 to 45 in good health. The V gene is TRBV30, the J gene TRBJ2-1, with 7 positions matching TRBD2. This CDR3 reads CAWSVRGDYSYNEQFF. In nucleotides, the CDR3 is TGTGCCTGGAGTGTACGAGGGGACTACTCATACAATGAGCAGTTCTTC. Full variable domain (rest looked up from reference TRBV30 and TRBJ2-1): SQTIHQWPATLVQPVGSPLSLECTVEGTSNPNLYWYRQAAGRGLQLLFYSVGIGQISSEVPQNLSASRPQDRQFILSSKKLLLSDSGFYLCAWSVRGDYSYNEQFFGPGTRLTVL.